These 28 T cell receptor beta chains were all obtained from the same sample, sequenced in a study of OX40 agonist ivuxolimab in advanced cancers. The assay was immunoSEQ multiplex PCR, and TCRdb's table has in-frame clones only and misses some. Of roughly 80,000 clones in the sample, about 86% were seen once. Sequenced here: CD4+ or CD8+ T cells sorted from blood, sampled in a trial of the OX40 agonist ivuxolimab. The receptors derive from an adult with an advanced solid tumor such as melanoma, head and neck, liver or kidney cancer.

To note about this clone: One end of the junction is discordant with germline, which a read error may explain. Distinct nucleotide sequences in the sample also encode this CDR3. The chain links TRBV29-1 to TRBJ1-6; possibly TRBD1 for D (6 bases). The CDR3 loop spans 12 amino acids. Germline V gives CDR1 SQVTM, CDR2 ANQGSEA. DNA for the CDR3: TGCAGCGTTGGGACAGAAGATTCACCCCTCCACTTC. Amino acid sequence: CSVGTEDSPLHF.

The CDR3 DNA sequence: TGTGCCAGCTCACCCATGGGACAGCGGGCTAACTATGGCTACACCTTC. It translates to CASSPMGQRANYGYTF. The genes are TRBV18 and TRBJ1-2; 7 bases match TRBD1. With V trimmed by 3 bases and J by 0 bases, 7 bases remained unmatched. The CDR3 contains 16 residues. Germline V gene lookup returns CDR1 KGHSH and CDR2 LQKENI.

V usage is TRBV7-9 and J usage is TRBJ2-1; 8 bases fit TRBD1. Germline V gene data show CDR1 as SEHNR and CDR2 as FQNEAQ (reference sequence). V shed 6 bases, J shed 9 bases, and the junction held 10 bases outside the gene matches. This CDR3 region has 14 residues. This chain's CDR3 is CASRPDRAWSEQFF. CDR3 sequence (DNA): TGTGCCAGCAGGCCGGACAGGGCGTGGAGTGAGCAGTTCTTC.

The chain carries TRBV7-6 and TRBJ1-2; possible D gene TRBD1, 5 bases. The CDR3 is 14 amino acids. V was trimmed by 7 bases and J by 1 base, leaving 13 bases between them. CDR1 and CDR2 from the germline V gene are SGHVS and FNYEAQ. CDR3 sequence: CASIPRQYNYGYTF. In DNA, the CDR3 is TGTGCCAGCATCCCTAGACAGTATAACTATGGCTACACCTTC.

J is TRBJ2-5 and V is TRBV7-2, with 8 bases fitting TRBD1. V lost 5 bases, J lost 4 bases, and 6 bases stayed unmatched. Germline assignment: CDR1 SGHTA and CDR2 FQGNSA. The CDR3 extends over 14 amino acids. As DNA, the CDR3 is TGTGCCAGCAGCATAAGACAGGGGCGAGAGACCCAGTACTTC. Translating gives CASSIRQGRETQYF.

The chain combines TRBV30 with TRBJ1-1, with D perhaps TRBD1 (5 bases). Germline V gives CDR1 GTSNPN, CDR2 SVGIG (reference sequence). The CDR3 runs 12 residues. The CDR3 sequence is CALWGEGTEAFF. The CDR3 DNA reads TGTGCTCTCTGGGGGGAAGGAACTGAAGCTTTCTTT.

This chain connects TRBV18 to TRBJ2-1; 7 positions match TRBD1. V dropped 6 bases and J dropped 3; count of bases not matched to a gene: 5. The CDR3 totals 14 residues. The V gene's germline CDR1 is KGHSH and CDR2 LQKENI. The CDR3, as DNA: TGTGCCAGCTCTTCCGGGACAGTCTACAATGAGCAGTTCTTC. This codes for CASSSGTVYNEQFF.

This clone appeared a single time. The chain couples TRBV28 to TRBJ2-7; 8 bases align to TRBD2. V lost 6 bases and J lost 1; bases outside the gene matches: 8. Germline CDR1 reads MDHEN; CDR2 reads SYDVKM. This CDR3 is 15 amino acids long. The CDR3 DNA follows: TGTGCCAGCAGCCCGGCGGGCGGGGGGTCCTACGAGCAGTACTTC. It specifies CASSPAGGGSYEQYF. Variable domain in full (rest from reference TRBV28 and TRBJ2-7): DVKVTQSSRYLVKRTGEKVFLECVQDMDHENMFWYRQDPGLGLRLIYFSYDVKMKEKGDIPEGYSVSREKKERFSLILESASTNQTSMYLCASSPAGGGSYEQYFGPGTRLTVT.

The V and J genes are TRBV7-9 and TRBJ1-2; D is ambiguous. There are 12 residues in the CDR3. The germline V gene encodes CDR1 SEHNR and CDR2 FQNEAQ (reference sequence). Trimming took 3 bases from V and 2 from J, leaving 4 bases between them. The CDR3 DNA sequence: TGTGCCAGCAGCTTTGAGAACTATGGCTACACCTTC. It translates to CASSFENYGYTF.

The rearrangement links TRBV25-1 to TRBJ2-1; D perhaps matches TRBD2 (5 bases). CDR3 length: 16 amino acids. In germline, CDR1 is MGHDK, CDR2 SYGVNS. V was shortened by 4 bases and J by 2 bases, with 15 bases between the two germline ends. The chain's CDR3 is CASSAYWTLTYNEQFF. As DNA, the CDR3 is TGTGCCAGCAGTGCCTATTGGACTCTCACCTACAATGAGCAGTTCTTC.

Points on this clone: As the CDR3 is not closed by the conserved phenylalanine or tryptophan, this likely results from a read error. The DNA is left out, because the CDR3 cannot be placed on it with certainty; the CDR3 is given as TCRdb lists it. The chain uses TRBV21-1 and TRBJ1-1; no check of the table's D call, TRBD1, against the DNA was made. TRBV21-1 is a pseudogene locus. The CDR3 sequence runs 8 residues, both termini included. This CDR3 is CASSPPGI.

The chain joins TRBV19 to TRBJ2-5, with D maybe TRBD2 (6 bases). Germline V gene data show CDR1 as LNHDA and CDR2 as SQIVND (reference sequence). The CDR3 covers 16 residues. Trimming shortened V by 6 bases and J by 4 bases, and 21 bases separated the two germline ends. CDR3 in amino acids: CASRPSIRGRRETQYF. The DNA of the CDR3 is TGTGCCAGTAGACCCTCAATCCGGGGGAGGCGAGAGACCCAGTACTTC. The variable domain in full, with the rest retrieved from reference TRBV19 and TRBJ2-5, is DGGITQSPKYLFRKEGQNVTLSCEQNLNHDAMYWYRQDPGQGLRLIYYSQIVNDFQKGDIAEGYSVSREKKESFPLTVTSAQKNPTAFYLCASRPSIRGRRETQYFGPGTRLLVL.

This clone has a single count. CDR3 in amino acids: CASSLQGDGHEQYF. The DNA for the CDR3 is TGTGCCAGCAGCCTACAGGGGGATGGGCACGAGCAGTACTTC. The chain joins TRBV11-2 to TRBJ2-7, with 8 bases fitting TRBD1. The length of the CDR3 is 14 residues. V shed 5 bases and J 5 bases; nucleotides not matched to a gene: 8. CDR1 is SGHAT and CDR2 is FQNNGV in the germline V gene.

The chain joins TRBV6-1 to TRBJ2-1; the match to TRBD2 covers 9 bases. Germline loops: CDR1 MNHNS, CDR2 SASEGT. Losses at the gene ends were 4 bases for V and 2 bases for J; bases not matched to a gene: 3. The CDR3 contains 15 residues. CDR3 loop: CASSVVAGAYNEQFF. The CDR3 DNA is TGTGCCAGCAGTGTTGTAGCGGGGGCCTACAATGAGCAGTTCTTC.

The rearrangement links TRBV7-9 to TRBJ1-1, with D possibly being TRBD1 (5 bases). The CDR3 length is 15 residues. The germline V and J ends were trimmed by 5 bases and 3 bases, with 16 bases remaining between them. The V gene's germline CDR1 is SEHNR and CDR2 FQNEAQ (reference sequence). The CDR3 DNA reads TGTGCCAGCAGCCCCGGGGGGGGTGGGGACACTGAAGCTTTCTTT. It encodes CASSPGGGGDTEAFF.

This chain uses TRBV27 with TRBJ1-2; D not certain. Germline lookup yields CDR1 MNHEY and CDR2 SMNVEV (reference sequence). V lost 6 bases and J lost 2, with 13 bases in between. The CDR3 is made up of 14 amino acids. CDR3 sequence reads: CASRQSGTNYGYTF. Here the CDR3 DNA reads TGTGCCAGCAGACAATCAGGTACCAACTATGGCTACACCTTC.

The V call is TRBV28, the J call TRBJ2-7, with D possibly TRBD1 on 6 matching bases. V was cut by 8 bases and J by 3 bases, with 17 bases left in between. The CDR3 is made up of 14 amino acids. Germline V lookup: CDR1 MDHEN, CDR2 SYDVKM. In nucleotides, the CDR3 is TGTGCCAGCTACCCCGGGACACTAGTCTACGAGCAGTACTTC. Its translation: CASYPGTLVYEQYF.

A remark on this clone: Other DNA sequences within the sample encode an identical CDR3. This rearrangement joins TRBV7-3 to TRBJ2-1; possibly TRBD1 for D (5 bases). The CDR3 sequence is 13 residues long. The germline gives CDR1 SGHTA, CDR2 FQGTGA. The germline V and J ends were trimmed by 1 base and 4 bases, with 5 bases remaining between them. CDR3 sequence: CASSLRQYNEQFF. The CDR3 nucleotides read TGTGCCAGCAGCTTAAGACAGTACAATGAGCAGTTCTTC.

This clone has more than one count but fewer than ten. In the same sample, other DNA sequences code for this CDR3. The chain combines TRBV28 with TRBJ1-2, with 8 bases that match TRBD1. The trim removed 4 bases at V and 7 bases at J, leaving 5 bases unmatched. Germline loops: CDR1 MDHEN, CDR2 SYDVKM. The CDR3 length is 13 residues. CDR3 region: CASSYLTGAGYTF. The CDR3 coding sequence is TGTGCCAGCAGTTACCTGACAGGGGCTGGCTACACCTTC.

J is TRBJ1-5 and V is TRBV18, with D perhaps TRBD1 (6 bases). The CDR3 sequence is 14 residues long. CDR1 KGHSH and CDR2 LQKENI come from the germline V gene. V lost 3 bases and J lost 4, with 10 bases in between. The CDR3 protein is CASSPGQPNQPQHF. In DNA, the CDR3 is TGTGCCAGCTCACCGGGACAACCTAATCAGCCCCAGCATTTT.

This chain uses TRBV23-1 with TRBJ2-6, with D possibly called TRBD1 or TRBD2 (7 bases each). TRBV23-1 is marked as an open reading frame, function uncertain. Between the trimmed V and J ends, which lost 3 bases and 4 bases, there was a span of 16 bases. The CDR3 is made up of 17 amino acids. Written as DNA, the CDR3 is TGCGCCAGCAGTCACAGGGGGGGGTCTCTCGGGGCCAACGTCCTGACTTTC. This gives the protein CASSHRGGSLGANVLTF.

V and J are TRBV21-1 and TRBJ2-7; TRBD2 is the table's D call and was not checked against the DNA. TRBV21-1 is recorded as a pseudogene. This CDR3 has 16 amino acids. Here the CDR3 DNA reads TGTGCCAGCAGCAGAAACGGGGGGCCGAGCTCCTACGAGCAGTACTTC. Translating gives CASSRNGGPSSYEQYF.

This chain connects TRBV10-3 to TRBJ1-1; D is perhaps TRBD1 (5 bases). V lost 6 bases and J lost 1, with 21 bases in between. The CDR3 length is 17 residues. Germline CDR1 is ENHRY and CDR2 is SYGVKD. The DNA of the CDR3 is TGTGCCATCAGAGAGGGTGTTGGCGGGGCAGGGAACACTGAAGCTTTCTTT. This translates into CAIREGVGGAGNTEAFF.

V usage is TRBV28 and J usage is TRBJ1-5; tentatively, D is TRBD1 (6 bases). The V end lost 11 bases, the J end lost 6 bases, and 17 bases lay between the germline ends. The CDR3 runs to 13 residues. Germline V lookup: CDR1 MDHEN, CDR2 SYDVKM. CDR3 sequence: CAASGRGGQPQHF. The DNA of the CDR3 is TGTGCCGCCTCGGGCAGGGGCGGTCAGCCCCAGCATTTT.

V gene TRBV5-6 combines with J gene TRBJ2-5; a weak D match, TRBD1 (5 bases). CDR1 is SGHDT, CDR2 YYEEEE, per germline. The ends were cut back, 8 bases at V and 3 bases at J, with 14 bases in the middle. The CDR3 consists of 13 residues. CDR3 region: CASRGPYEETQYF. For the CDR3, the DNA is TGTGCCAGTAGGGGTCCTTACGAAGAGACCCAGTACTTC. Full variable domain (rest looked up from reference TRBV5-6 and TRBJ2-5): DAGVTQSPTHLIKTRGQQVTLRCSPKSGHDTVSWYQQALGQGPQFIFQYYEEEERQRGNFPDRFSGHQFPNYSSELNVNALLLGDSALYLCASRGPYEETQYFGPGTRLLVL.

In this sample, this clone turned up once. The rearrangement links TRBV6-6 to TRBJ1-5; TRBD1 matches at 7 bases. CDR3 length: 15 residues. The trim removed 2 bases at V and 2 bases at J, leaving 3 bases unmatched. The germline CDR1 and CDR2 sequences are MNHNY and SVGAGI (reference sequence). The CDR3 DNA reads as TGTGCCAGCAGTTACAACAGGGGAGGCAATCAGCCCCAGCATTTT. This gives the protein CASSYNRGGNQPQHF.

This clone was seen just once. The J gene is TRBJ2-3, the V gene TRBV10-2; either TRBD1 or TRBD2 may fit D (5 bases each). The CDR3 consists of 14 residues. Germline V gives CDR1 WSHSY, CDR2 SAAADI. Trimming stripped 4 bases from V and 0 bases from J, with 8 bases between. CDR3 coding DNA: TGCGCCAGCAGTGTCGGGGCAAGCACAGATACGCAGTATTTT. This gives the protein CASSVGASTDTQYF.

CDR3 protein: CASSWGTGGVDTEAFF. The CDR3 nucleotides are TGTGCCAGCAGCTGGGGGACAGGGGGCGTAGACACTGAAGCTTTCTTT. This rearrangement joins TRBV5-6 to TRBJ1-1, with TRBD1 identical over 12 bases. The CDR3 length is 16 residues. Trimming cost V 3 bases and J 3 bases; bases outside gene matches: 6. Germline V gene data show CDR1 as SGHDT and CDR2 as YYEEEE.